Listed here are 14 T cell receptor beta chains from one sample, sequenced in a study of technical replicates of blood from a few donors. The table came from immunoSEQ multiplex PCR; TCRdb's copy has only in-frame clones and leaves some out. The sample yields about 75,000 clones, approximately 97% seen once. The specimen was T cells isolated from PBMCs. All receptors derive from a human donor in good health.

The chain carries TRBV5-6 and TRBJ1-2; tentative D call: TRBD1 (5 bases). Germline loops: CDR1 SGHDT, CDR2 YYEEEE. The V and J ends lost 0 bases and 6 bases respectively, with 15 bases between them. This CDR3 contains 15 residues. The CDR3: CASSLVGGAVDGYTF. The CDR3 DNA reads TGTGCCAGCAGCTTGGTTGGTGGGGCTGTGGATGGCTACACCTTC.

The V gene is TRBV19, the J gene TRBJ1-4; perhaps TRBD1 as D (5 bases). Per the germline V gene, CDR1 is LNHDA and CDR2 is SQIVND (reference sequence). V lost 4 bases to trimming and J lost 7 bases, with 19 bases between them. The CDR3 is 16 amino acids. This CDR3 reads CASSREVGRGSEKLFF. CDR3 DNA sequence: TGTGCCAGTAGTAGGGAGGTGGGGCGCGGTTCTGAAAAACTGTTTTTT. Together with reference TRBV19 and TRBJ1-4, the CDR3 gives the full variable domain: DGGITQSPKYLFRKEGQNVTLSCEQNLNHDAMYWYRQDPGQGLRLIYYSQIVNDFQKGDIAEGYSVSREKKESFPLTVTSAQKNPTAFYLCASSREVGRGSEKLFFGSGTQLSVL.

The rearrangement joins TRBV9 to TRBJ1-4; tentatively, D is TRBD1 (6 bases). CDR1 and CDR2 from the germline V gene are SGDLS and YYNGEE. The CDR3 runs to 14 residues. V was cut by 4 bases and J by 2 bases, with 9 bases left in between. CDR3 in DNA: TGTGCCAGCAGCCCAGGACAGACTAATGAAAAACTGTTTTTT. Amino acid sequence: CASSPGQTNEKLFF.

This chain uses TRBV5-1 with TRBJ2-2; the D gene is possibly TRBD2 (6 bases). V dropped 6 bases and J dropped 2 bases, with 17 bases sitting between them. This CDR3 contains 16 residues. CDR1 and CDR2 from the germline V gene are SGHRS and YFSETQ. CDR3 coding DNA: TGCGCCAGCACCCTCGGGACTGGGATAAACACCGGGGAGCTGTTTTTT. As protein: CASTLGTGINTGELFF.

The chain joins TRBV27 to TRBJ2-3, with D possibly TRBD2 on 6 matching bases. Between the trimmed V and J ends, which lost 2 bases and 9 bases, there was a span of 15 bases. Germline-derived CDR1 and CDR2 are MNHEY and SMNVEV (reference sequence). The CDR3 runs 14 residues. CDR3 sequence: CASSLKVAVGTQYF. CDR3 coding DNA: TGTGCCAGCAGTTTAAAGGTAGCGGTGGGCACGCAGTATTTT.

The chain uses TRBV6-6 and TRBJ2-5; D possibly corresponds to TRBD2 (6 bases). Germline loops: CDR1 MNHNY, CDR2 SVGAGI (reference sequence). The CDR3 has 14 amino acids. The V end was cut by 2 bases, the J end by 6 bases, with 13 bases between. Written as DNA, the CDR3 is TGTGCCAGCAGTTACGGAGGGCGAATGAAGACCCAGTACTTC. It translates to CASSYGGRMKTQYF.

V and J are TRBV28 and TRBJ1-4, with D unresolved. The germline V gene has CDR1 MDHEN and CDR2 SYDVKM. This CDR3 is built from 15 residues. The V end lost 2 bases, the J end lost 5 bases, and 12 bases lay between the germline ends. The CDR3 protein is CASSLGRTGNEKLFF. CDR3 in DNA: TGTGCCAGCAGTTTAGGTCGTACGGGAAATGAAAAACTGTTTTTT.

The chain uses TRBV30 and TRBJ1-4; no firm D call. This CDR3 is built from 16 residues. Per germline, CDR1 GTSNPN and CDR2 SVGIG (reference sequence). Trimming left V 2 bases short and J 4 bases short, with 17 bases between. CDR3 residues: CAWSPTRTGNNEKLFF. CDR3 nucleotides: TGTGCCTGGAGTCCCACTAGGACGGGAAATAATGAAAAACTGTTTTTT.

This clone was recorded only once. V is TRBV5-1 and J is TRBJ1-1; 8 nucleotides align to TRBD1. V shed 4 bases, J shed 1 base, and the junction held 3 bases outside the gene matches. Germline V gene data show CDR1 as SGHRS and CDR2 as YFSETQ. The CDR3 has 14 amino acids. This CDR3 is CASSQGARNTEAFF. For the CDR3, the DNA is TGCGCCAGCAGCCAGGGGGCTAGGAACACTGAAGCTTTCTTT.

This clone was seen only once. The V call is TRBV7-2, the J call TRBJ2-1, with TRBD2 matching 12 bases. With 5 bases clipped from V and 9 bases from J, the junction kept 8 bases outside the gene matches. This CDR3 has 15 amino acids. Germline values: CDR1 SGHTA, CDR2 FQGNSA. In nucleotides, the CDR3 is TGTGCCAGCAGCCTACTAGCGGGGGGCGGCGGTGAGCAGTTCTTC. Translation: CASSLLAGGGGEQFF.

This chain links TRBV4-1 with TRBJ2-4, with D hard to call. The CDR3 spans 12 residues. V shed 0 bases and J shed 11 bases, with 8 bases lying between them. Germline values: CDR1 MGHRA, CDR2 YSYEKL. The DNA of the CDR3 is TGCGCCAGCAGCCAAGATGGGCGATTTCAGTACTTC. This sequence encodes CASSQDGRFQYF.

The chain recombines TRBV6-5 with TRBJ2-1; 7 bases fit TRBD2. The CDR3 loop spans 15 amino acids. Per germline, CDR1 MNHEY and CDR2 SVGAGI. The V segment lost 3 bases and the J segment 5 bases; nucleotides outside the gene matches: 7. In DNA form, the CDR3 reads TGTGCCAGCAGTTATCATCTCGGGGGGAACAATGAGCAGTTCTTC. It specifies CASSYHLGGNNEQFF.

The chain uses TRBV6-5 and TRBJ1-1; 7 positions match TRBD1. The CDR3 covers 14 residues. V lost 4 bases to trimming and J lost 6 bases; unmatched junction nucleotides: 8. Germline lookup yields CDR1 MNHEY and CDR2 SVGAGI. The CDR3: CASSSSTGTAEAFF. The CDR3 nucleotides read TGTGCCAGCAGTTCCTCGACAGGGACCGCTGAAGCTTTCTTT.

The rearrangement joins TRBV5-1 to TRBJ2-7, with 12 bases matching TRBD2. This CDR3 has 16 residues. The V and J ends lost 0 bases and 3 bases, in that order; junction bases with no gene match: 4. CDR1 is SGHRS, CDR2 YFSETQ, per germline. This chain's CDR3 is CASSLAPGLAGYEQYF. DNA of the CDR3: TGCGCCAGCAGCTTGGCACCGGGACTAGCGGGCTACGAGCAGTACTTC.